This T cell receptor beta chain came from a study of T cells in tumors after PD-1 blockade. Whole-study findings and limits: Blood contained about 45% of the tumor's TCR clonotypes.

A word on this clone: What it binds is unknown.

Method: immunoSEQ multiplex PCR; TCRdb's copy keeps in-frame clones and lacks some. Here the sample spans roughly 48,000 clones, 65% to 85% being singletons. CDR1 GTSNPN and CDR2 SVGIG come from the germline V gene (reference sequence). V lost 5 bases to trimming and J lost 3 bases, with 13 bases between them. This CDR3 is built from 13 residues. The chain couples TRBV30 to TRBJ1-1; D is unresolved. The clonotype comes from a human donor with basal cell carcinoma. Sequences were derived from PBMCs, sampled before anti-PD-1 treatment. CDR3: CAWSYAMDTEAFF. Here the CDR3 DNA reads TGTGCCTGGTCTTACGCAATGGACACTGAAGCTTTCTTT.